The 10 T cell receptor beta chains reported below all come from one sample, sequenced in a study of PD-1 blockade in classical Hodgkin lymphoma. Clones were read by immunoSEQ multiplex PCR, and TCRdb kept only the in-frame ones, dropping some. The table has about 50,000 clones, nearly 90% seen once. Time point reported: cycle 4 day 1 (C4D1), after about 6 weeks of nivolumab. Exposure to brentuximab vedotin varied, and each patient had relapsed following autologous stem cell transplantation. The sample in question was peripheral blood mononuclear cells (PBMCs), obtained before the fourth cycle of nivolumab. Source of these receptors: a human donor with classical Hodgkin lymphoma.

The chain has TRBV27 and TRBJ1-5; the D gene is possibly TRBD1 (5 bases). Trimming left V 5 bases short and J 3 bases short, with 14 bases between. CDR3 length: 15 amino acids. Looked up from germline, CDR1 is MNHEY and CDR2 is SMNVEV (reference sequence). CDR3 sequence (DNA): TGTGCCAGCAGTAGAACGGGACGCTACAATCAGCCCCAGCATTTT. Translation gives CASSRTGRYNQPQHF.

Concerning this clone: The same CDR3 arises from other DNA sequences in this sample as well. This rearrangement joins TRBV7-9 to TRBJ1-5; the match to TRBD1 covers 9 bases. The CDR3 has 16 residues. Per germline, CDR1 SEHNR and CDR2 FQNEAQ (reference sequence). The V gene end was trimmed by 1 base and the J gene end by 1 base; junction bases not matched to a gene: 2. The CDR3 bases are TGTGCCAGCAGCTTAGGGACAGGGGTGAGCAATCAGCCCCAGCATTTT. It yields the protein CASSLGTGVSNQPQHF.

The rearrangement links TRBV29-1 to TRBJ2-5; D remains unclear. CDR1 SQVTM and CDR2 ANQGSEA come from the germline V gene. CDR3 length: 12 amino acids. The germline V and J ends were trimmed by 3 bases and 5 bases, with 10 bases remaining between them. CDR3 residues: CSVDISGETQYF. The CDR3 DNA sequence: TGCAGCGTTGATATCTCCGGGGAGACCCAGTACTTC. Full variable domain (remainder filled in from reference TRBV29-1 and TRBJ2-5): SAVISQKPSRDICQRGTSLTIQCQVDSQVTMMFWYRQQPGQSLTLIATANQGSEATYESGFVIDKFPISRPNLTFSTLTVSNMSPEDSSIYLCSVDISGETQYFGPGTRLLVL.

A note on this clone: Other DNA sequences from this sample encode an identical CDR3 as well. This chain links TRBV30 with TRBJ1-5, with unresolved D. There are 13 residues in the CDR3. Per germline, CDR1 GTSNPN and CDR2 SVGIG (reference sequence). The germline V and J ends were trimmed by 2 bases and 4 bases, with 9 bases remaining between them. For the CDR3, the DNA is TGTGCCTGGAGTCCATCGGGGAATCAGCCCCAGCATTTT. Its translation: CAWSPSGNQPQHF.

The chain couples TRBV2 to TRBJ2-7; TRBD2 matches 14 bases. Germline CDR1 and CDR2: SNHLY and FYNNEI. CDR3 length: 19 amino acids. V was pared by 7 bases and J by 1 base, with 15 bases of the junction left unmatched. CDR3 bases: TGTGCCAGCATATCGGGGGGACTAGCGGGAGTCGCGCATTCCTACGAGCAGTACTTC. Protein sequence: CASISGGLAGVAHSYEQYF.

V is TRBV27 and J is TRBJ1-5; a weak D match, TRBD1 (6 bases). V was trimmed by 3 bases and J by 3 bases, leaving 12 bases between them. Germline CDR1 reads MNHEY; CDR2 reads SMNVEV (reference sequence). The CDR3 is 15 amino acids. The CDR3 region is CASSFLGQSNQPQHF. CDR3 bases: TGTGCCAGCAGTTTCCTAGGACAGTCCAATCAGCCCCAGCATTTT.

The rearrangement joins TRBV7-9 to TRBJ2-2; TRBD2 matches at 8 bases. Looked up from germline, CDR1 is SEHNR and CDR2 is FQNEAQ (reference sequence). This CDR3 is built from 17 residues. The V gene end was trimmed by 2 bases and the J gene end by 4 bases; junction bases not matched to a gene: 9. The CDR3 DNA reads TGTGCCAGCAGCTTACCAACGGGGGGGCTTCGCACCGGGGAGCTGTTTTTT. It encodes CASSLPTGGLRTGELFF. Full variable domain (remainder filled in from reference TRBV7-9 and TRBJ2-2): DTGVSQNPRHKITKRGQNVTFRCDPISEHNRLYWYRQTLGQGPEFLTYFQNEAQLEKSRLLSDRFSAERPKGSFSTLEIQRTEQGDSAMYLCASSLPTGGLRTGELFFGEGSRLTVL.

The genes are TRBV15 and TRBJ1-5; a possible D gene is TRBD1 (5 bases). The CDR3 totals 15 residues. The V and J ends lost 0 bases and 2 bases respectively, with 8 bases between them. The germline V gene has CDR1 LNHNV and CDR2 YYDKDF (reference sequence). CDR3 nucleotides: TGTGCCACCAGCAGAGAGAGACAGCGCAATCAGCCCCAGCATTTT. Encoded protein: CATSRERQRNQPQHF.

V and J are TRBV5-1 and TRBJ1-2; 9 bases fit TRBD1. With V trimmed by 4 bases and J by 4 bases, 5 bases remained unmatched. Looked up from germline, CDR1 is SGHRS and CDR2 is YFSETQ. CDR3 length equals 14 residues. The CDR3 DNA reads TGCGCCAGCAGCGGGGGACAGGGTAGCTATGGCTACACCTTC. It translates to CASSGGQGSYGYTF.

The CDR3 coding sequence is TGCGCCAGCAGCTTGTTAGGCATGAACACTGAAGCTTTCTTT. It encodes CASSLLGMNTEAFF. The rearrangement links TRBV5-1 to TRBJ1-1; no definite D call. Looked up from germline, CDR1 is SGHRS and CDR2 is YFSETQ. Trimming took 1 base from V and 0 from J, leaving 7 bases between them. The CDR3 covers 14 residues.